Sequencing of this TCR beta chain was carried out in a study of human T cells and chemical hapten exposure. Study-wide results and limits: DPC sensitization produced no change in TCRs with frequency above 1 in 1000.

The sample's time point: patch test 3, about 24 weeks after DPC sensitization. Treatment: therapeutic diphenylcyclopropenone sensitization with weekly scalp DPC. Ahead of each patch test application, blood was drawn. Concerning this clonotype itself: Its antigen is unknown.

MiXCR, applied by TCRdb to the RACE reads, yields one record per CDR3 protein. The table records approximately 71,000 distinct CDR3 sequences, around 10% of them present only once. CDR3 length equals 13 residues. The germline V and J ends were trimmed by 3 bases and 14 bases, with 14 bases remaining between them. Germline loops: CDR1 MDHEN, CDR2 SYDVKM. Source: whole blood, taken in connection with sensitization to the hapten diphenylcyclopropenone (DPC). The chain uses TRBV28 and TRBJ1-6; D gene ambiguous. This receptor was obtained from a woman aged 50 to 60 with alopecia areata. Some clones in this sample may be carry-over from other donors' samples. The DNA of the CDR3 is TGTGCCAGCAGTTTGGCGGGATTCGAGGCCCTCCACTTT. Amino acids: CASSLAGFEALHF. Full variable domain (rest looked up from reference TRBV28 and TRBJ1-6): DVKVTQSSRYLVKRTGEKVFLECVQDMDHENMFWYRQDPGLGLRLIYFSYDVKMKEKGDIPEGYSVSREKKERFSLILESASTNQTSMYLCASSLAGFEALHFGNGTRLTVT.